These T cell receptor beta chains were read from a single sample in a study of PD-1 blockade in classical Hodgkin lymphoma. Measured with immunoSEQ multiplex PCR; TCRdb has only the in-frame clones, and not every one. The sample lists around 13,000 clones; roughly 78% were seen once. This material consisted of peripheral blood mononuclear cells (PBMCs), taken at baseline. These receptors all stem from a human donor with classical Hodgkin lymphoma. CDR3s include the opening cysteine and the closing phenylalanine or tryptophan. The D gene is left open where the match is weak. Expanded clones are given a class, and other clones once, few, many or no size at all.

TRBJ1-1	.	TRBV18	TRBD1	CASSPGTAPREAFF	TGTGCCAGCTCACCGGGGACAGCCCCCCGGGAAGCTTTCTTT
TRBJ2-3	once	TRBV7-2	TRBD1	CASSLVGDSYTDTQYF	TGTGCCAGCAGCTTAGTGGGGGACAGCTACACAGATACGCAGTATTTT
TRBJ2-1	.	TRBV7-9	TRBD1	CASSSRTGGVYNEQFF	TGTGCCAGCAGCTCTCGGACAGGGGGGGTGTACAATGAGCAGTTCTTC
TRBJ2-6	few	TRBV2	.	CASIRDTGANVLTF	TGTGCCAGCATCAGAGATACTGGGGCCAACGTCCTGACTTTC
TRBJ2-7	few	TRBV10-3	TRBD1	CAISGQGLYEQYF	TGTGCCATCAGCGGACAGGGTCTATACGAGCAGTACTTC
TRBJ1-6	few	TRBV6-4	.	CASRRDYNSPLHF	TGTGCCAGCAGACGGGACTATAATTCACCCCTCCACTTT
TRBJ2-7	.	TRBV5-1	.	CASSLVGIEQYF	TGCGCCAGCAGCTTGGTTGGTATCGAGCAGTACTTC
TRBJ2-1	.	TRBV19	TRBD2	CASRAGTSRASEQFF	TGTGCCAGTAGAGCCGGGACTAGCAGGGCCTCTGAGCAGTTCTTC
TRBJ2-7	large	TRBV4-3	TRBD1	CASSQTLGWTGAYEQYF	TGCGCCAGCAGCCAAACCCTTGGTTGGACAGGTGCCTACGAGCAGTACTTC
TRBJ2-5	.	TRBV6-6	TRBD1	CASSLGQLQETQYF	TGTGCCAGCAGTTTGGGACAGCTCCAAGAGACCCAGTACTTC
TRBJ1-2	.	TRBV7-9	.	CASSLAVPNYGYTF	TGTGCCAGCAGCTTAGCTGTACCTAACTATGGCTACACCTTC
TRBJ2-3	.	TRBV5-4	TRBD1	CASSWTGGTQYF	TGTGCCAGCAGTTGGACAGGGGGTACGCAGTATTTT
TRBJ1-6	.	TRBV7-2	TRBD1	CASSFRTGGYNSPLHF	TGTGCCAGCAGCTTCCGGACAGGAGGGTATAATTCACCCCTCCACTTT
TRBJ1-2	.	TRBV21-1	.	CANRDSRTSYTF	TGTGCCAACAGGGACTCTCGTACAAGCTACACCTTC
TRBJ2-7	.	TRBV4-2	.	CASSQVRGRGVWYEQYF	TGTGCCAGCAGCCAAGTTCGGGGTAGGGGGGTATGGTACGAGCAGTACTTC
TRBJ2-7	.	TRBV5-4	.	CASSLGGAGYEQYF	TGTGCCAGCAGCTTGGGAGGGGCAGGCTACGAGCAGTACTTC
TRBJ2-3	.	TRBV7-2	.	CASSLNAPPDTQYF	TGTGCCAGCAGCTTAAACGCACCCCCAGATACGCAGTATTTT
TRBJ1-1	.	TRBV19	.	CASSIGGKNTEAFF	TGTGCCAGTAGTATAGGGGGGAAGAACACTGAAGCTTTCTTT
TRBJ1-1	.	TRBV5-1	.	CASSLRAGGMNTEAFF	TGCGCCAGCAGCTTGAGGGCAGGAGGAATGAACACTGAAGCTTTCTTT
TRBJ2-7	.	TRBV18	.	CASSPFAYEQYF	TGTGCCAGCTCCCCTTTTGCCTACGAGCAGTACTTC
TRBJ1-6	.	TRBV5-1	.	CASSFGFGMNSPLHF	TGCGCCAGCAGCTTCGGGTTCGGTATGAATTCACCCCTCCACTTT
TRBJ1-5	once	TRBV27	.	CASSPSTGFSNQPQHF	TGTGCCAGCAGTCCCTCCACGGGGTTTAGCAATCAGCCCCAGCATTTT
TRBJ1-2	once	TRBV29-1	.	CSVEKGPARGYTF	TGCAGCGTTGAAAAGGGCCCAGCAAGGGGCTACACCTTC
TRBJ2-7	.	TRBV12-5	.	CASGLGVSYEQYF	TGTGCTAGTGGTCTCGGCGTCTCCTACGAGCAGTACTTC
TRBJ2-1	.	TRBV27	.	CASSYIQGGWSEQFF	TGTGCCAGCAGTTACATACAGGGAGGTTGGAGTGAGCAGTTCTTC
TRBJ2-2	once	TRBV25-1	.	CASSEFLGAGRNTGELFF	TGTGCCAGCAGTGAATTTCTAGGAGCAGGGAGGAACACCGGGGAGCTGTTTTTT
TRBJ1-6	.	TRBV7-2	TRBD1	CASSTRTGSSPLHF	TGTGCCAGCAGCACAAGGACAGGGAGCTCACCCCTCCACTTT
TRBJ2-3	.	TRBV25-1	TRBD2	CASSGLAGNTDTQYF	TGTGCCAGCAGCGGACTAGCGGGGAACACAGATACGCAGTATTTT
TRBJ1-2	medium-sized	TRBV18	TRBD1	CASSPSDRITGYTF	TGTGCCAGCTCACCTTCGGACAGGATCACCGGCTACACCTTC
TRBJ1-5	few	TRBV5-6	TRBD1	CASSSLKGASNQPQHF	TGTGCCAGCAGCTCCCTCAAGGGGGCGAGCAATCAGCCCCAGCATTTT
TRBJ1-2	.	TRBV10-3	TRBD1	CAISPLTGTGSYGYTF	TGTGCCATCAGCCCACTGACCGGGACAGGGTCCTATGGCTACACCTTC
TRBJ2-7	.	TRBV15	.	CATSRDAQGGHEQYF	TGTGCCACCAGCAGAGATGCACAGGGTGGGCACGAGCAGTACTTC
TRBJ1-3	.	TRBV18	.	CASSPIGSYSGNTIYF	TGTGCCAGCTCACCAATCGGCAGCTACTCTGGAAACACCATATATTTT
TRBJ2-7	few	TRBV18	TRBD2	CASSPPLADPPYEQYF	TGTGCCAGCTCACCACCTCTAGCGGATCCTCCTTACGAGCAGTACTTC
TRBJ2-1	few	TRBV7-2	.	CASSLRGASYNEQFF	TGTGCCAGCAGCTTAAGGGGGGCCTCCTACAATGAGCAGTTCTTC
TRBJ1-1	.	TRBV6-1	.	CASQEGRMNTEAFF	TGTGCCAGCCAGGAAGGGAGGATGAACACTGAAGCTTTCTTT
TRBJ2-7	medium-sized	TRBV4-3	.	CASSQDLAGGTYEQYF	TGCGCCAGCAGCCAAGATTTGGCAGGGGGGACCTACGAGCAGTACTTC
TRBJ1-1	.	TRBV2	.	CASMSIGGGTEAFF	TGTGCCAGCATGAGCATTGGAGGGGGGACTGAAGCTTTCTTT
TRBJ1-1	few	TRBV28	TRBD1	CASSLPGGQGRTEAFF	TGTGCCAGCAGTTTGCCCGGCGGACAGGGCCGAACTGAAGCTTTCTTT
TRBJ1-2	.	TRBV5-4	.	CASSPLTGGDGYTF	TGTGCCAGCAGCCCACTGACAGGTGGGGATGGCTACACCTTC
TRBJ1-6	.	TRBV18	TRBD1	CASSLKKGAFNSPLHF	TGTGCCAGCTCTCTAAAGAAGGGGGCTTTTAATTCACCCCTCCACTTT
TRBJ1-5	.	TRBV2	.	CASSVYSRNQPQHF	TGTGCCAGCAGTGTTTACAGCCGCAATCAGCCCCAGCATTTT
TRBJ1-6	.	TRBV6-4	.	CASSRDWASPLHF	TGTGCCAGCTCCCGGGACTGGGCATCACCCCTCCACTTT
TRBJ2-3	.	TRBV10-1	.	CASSESRIVDTQYF	TGCGCCAGCAGTGAGTCGAGGATTGTAGATACGCAGTATTTT
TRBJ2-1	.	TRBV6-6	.	CASSYGSSSYNEQFF	TGTGCCAGCAGTTACGGGTCTAGCTCCTACAATGAGCAGTTCTTC
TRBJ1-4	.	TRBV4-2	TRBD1	CASSRQGQVPGKLFF	TGTGCCAGCAGCAGGCAAGGACAGGTACCAGGAAAACTGTTTTTT
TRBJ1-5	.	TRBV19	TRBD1	CASSRGQGNSNQPQHF	TGTGCCAGTAGTAGGGGACAGGGGAATAGCAATCAGCCCCAGCATTTT
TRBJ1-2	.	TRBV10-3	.	CAISESLGGLNYGYTF	TGTGCCATCAGTGAGTCGTTGGGGGGTCTTAACTATGGCTACACCTTC
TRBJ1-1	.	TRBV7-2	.	CAISDPLNTEAFF	TGTGCCATATCCGATCCTTTGAACACTGAAGCTTTCTTT
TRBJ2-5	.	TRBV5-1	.	CASSLEGVTQYF	TGCGCCAGCAGCTTGGAGGGGGTGACCCAGTACTTC